What follows are 25 T cell receptor beta chains derived from one specimen sequenced in a study of regulatory T cells in long-lasting Graves disease. The time point was: persistent/refractory GD, antithyroid drugs over 5 years with positive TRAb. Extracted RNA from PBMCs served as the source of the TCR library. Arm-PCR with iRepertoire HTBI primers amplified the CDR3 regions for these TCR beta libraries. In TCRdb, the multiplex PCR reads were re-called with MiXCR into one record per CDR3 protein. The repertoire consists of under 500,000 distinct CDR3 sequences, with about 20% occurring once and the leading ten covering 7.8%. Specimen: peripheral blood mononuclear cells (PBMCs), collected when the disease was refractory, from a patient treated with antithyroid drugs. The receptors here all came from a female donor with Graves disease.

This clonotype was counted many times. V gene TRBV29-1 combines with J gene TRBJ2-7, with unresolved D. The length of the CDR3 is 11 residues. V lost 0 bases and J lost 9, with 9 bases in between. Germline V gene data show CDR1 as SQVTM and CDR2 as ANQGSEA. This CDR3 is CSVEDGLRQYF. The DNA for the CDR3 is TGCAGCGTTGAAGATGGTTTGCGGCAGTACTTC.

This clonotype was detected a few times. The chain has TRBV7-9 and TRBJ2-5; 8 bases are a match to TRBD1. CDR1 and CDR2 from the germline V gene are SEHNR and FQNEAQ (reference sequence). This CDR3 comprises 15 residues. V was clipped by 3 bases and J by 1 base; unmatched bases: 4. The CDR3: CASSLLTGVQETQYF. CDR3 nucleotides: TGTGCCAGCAGCTTGTTGACAGGGGTCCAAGAGACCCAGTACTTC.

This clonotype was observed a handful of times. The rearrangement uses TRBV19 and TRBJ1-5; 12 nucleotides align to TRBD1. CDR3 length: 16 amino acids. Germline loops: CDR1 LNHDA, CDR2 SQIVND (reference sequence). V shed 10 bases, J shed 1 base, and the junction held 8 bases outside the gene matches. The CDR3 DNA reads as TGTGCCACACGGGACAGGGGGCTAGGAAGCAATCAGCCCCAGCATTTT. It yields the protein CATRDRGLGSNQPQHF.

Only a few counts were recorded for this clonotype. This chain uses TRBV7-2 with TRBJ2-7, with a weak D call TRBD1 (5 bases). Germline V gene sequence: CDR1 SGHTA, CDR2 FQGNSA. The CDR3 length is 12 residues. Trimming pared 1 base from V and 9 bases from J, leaving 10 bases between. CDR3 residues: CASSLGGLGQYF. CDR3 nucleotides: TGTGCCAGCAGCTTAGGGGGCTTAGGGCAGTACTTC.

The rearrangement links TRBV6-2 or TRBV6-3 to TRBJ2-7; D possibly corresponds to TRBD1 (5 bases). This CDR3 spans 14 amino acids. V shed 0 bases and J shed 2 bases, with 8 bases lying between them. Germline V CDR1 and CDR2: MNHEY, SVGEGT. This CDR3 reads CASSYSGHTYEQYF. CDR3 sequence (DNA): TGTGCCAGCAGTTACTCCGGACACACCTACGAGCAGTACTTC.

A note on this clonotype: Because the CDR3 is missing its conserved closing phenylalanine or tryptophan, this is likely a read error. J is TRBJ2-7 and V is TRBV19, with a possible D match to TRBD1 (6 bases). The CDR3 runs to 14 residues. Germline CDR1 is LNHDA and CDR2 is SQIVND (reference sequence). The V end lost 1 base, the J end lost 5 bases, and 12 bases lay between the germline ends. In DNA, the CDR3 is TGTGCCAGTAGTATAGGGGGGCCGGCCAACGAGCAGTACCTC. It encodes CASSIGGPANEQYL.

There are a few counts of this clonotype. The V call is TRBV15, the J call TRBJ2-5; no clear D. CDR1 and CDR2 (germline): LNHNV, YYDKDF (reference sequence). V lost 7 bases and J 5 bases, leaving 14 bases between the germline ends. This CDR3 has 13 residues. CDR3 sequence reads: CATNAAGDETQYF. CDR3 bases: TGTGCCACCAACGCGGCTGGGGATGAGACCCAGTACTTC.

With respect to this clonotype: Without the conserved terminal phenylalanine or tryptophan, this CDR3 likely stems from a read error. No DNA is shown, since the ends of the CDR3 on it are uncertain; the CDR3 is the one TCRdb lists. The chain has TRBV2 and TRBJ2-5; TRBD2, the table's D call, was not compared with the DNA. The CDR3 sequence runs 14 residues, both termini included. Germline V CDR1 and CDR2: SNHLY, FYNNEI. CDR3 sequence reads: CASSVGTSLETQHL.

The CDR3: CASSYSGGAEAFF. The DNA for the CDR3 is TGTGCCAGCAGTTACTCGGGGGGGGCCGAAGCTTTCTTT. The chain carries TRBV6-2 or TRBV6-3 and TRBJ1-1, with D maybe TRBD1 (6 bases). Trimming removed 0 bases at V and 8 bases at J, with 10 bases between. CDR1 and CDR2 (germline): MNHEY, SVGEGT. This CDR3 is 13 amino acids long.

This clonotype was counted many times. The V call is TRBV3-1, the J call TRBJ2-5; TRBD2 matches 13 bases. Germline trimming cut 4 bases from V and 5 bases from J; bases unmatched to any gene: 10. CDR3 length: 17 residues. Germline V gives CDR1 LGHDT, CDR2 YNNKEL (reference sequence). CDR3 sequence (DNA): TGTGCCAGCAGCCTGCGGACTAGCGGGAGTAATTTGGAGACCCAGTACTTC. Its protein is CASSLRTSGSNLETQYF.

The chain joins TRBV6-1 to TRBJ1-4; 8 nucleotides line up with TRBD1. Germline assignment: CDR1 MNHNS and CDR2 SASEGT. The length of the CDR3 is 18 residues. V lost 6 bases to trimming and J lost 0 bases; unmatched junction nucleotides: 12. The CDR3 sequence is CASSPGQGVGATNEKLFF. The CDR3 region has the DNA TGTGCCAGCAGCCCCGGACAGGGAGTTGGCGCAACTAATGAAAAACTGTTTTTT.

This clonotype was found many times. The chain carries TRBV27 and TRBJ2-7; perhaps TRBD1 as D (6 bases). Germline loops: CDR1 MNHEY, CDR2 SMNVEV (reference sequence). The CDR3 sequence is 14 residues long. Trimming shortened V by 6 bases and J by 1 base, and 13 bases separated the two germline ends. The CDR3 nucleotides read TGTGCCAGCAGGTGGACAGAGGAGTCCTACGAGCAGTACTTC. This translates into CASRWTEESYEQYF.

This chain links TRBV12-5 with TRBJ2-2; the D gene is possibly TRBD2 (6 bases). The germline gives CDR1 LGHNT, CDR2 FRNRAP. This CDR3 is built from 17 residues. V was pared by 0 bases and J by 6 bases, with 17 bases between. The CDR3 here is CASGLVVGGRVPGELFF. CDR3 bases: TGTGCTAGTGGTTTGGTAGTAGGAGGGAGAGTCCCCGGGGAGCTGTTTTTT.

This clonotype was picked up many times. The chain uses TRBV6-5 and TRBJ2-7; D is possibly TRBD1 (6 bases). The ends were cut back, 0 bases at V and 5 bases at J, with 14 bases in the middle. The CDR3 sequence is 15 residues long. Germline CDR1 reads MNHEY; CDR2 reads SVGAGI. The CDR3 DNA reads TGTGCCAGCAGTTACTCCACAGGGAATGGGGACGAGCAGTACTTC. The encoded protein is CASSYSTGNGDEQYF.

On this clonotype: Given a much more abundant clone one base away, this may be a read error. V is TRBV5-4 and J is TRBJ2-7; D not certain. V lost 0 bases and J 3 bases, leaving 13 bases between the germline ends. Germline CDR1 SGHNT, CDR2 YYREEE (reference sequence). This CDR3 spans 15 amino acids. The CDR3 reads CASSLAQLGIYEQYF. The CDR3 DNA is TGTGCCAGCAGCTTGGCCCAGCTGGGCATCTACGAGCAGTACTTC. Full variable domain (remainder filled in from reference TRBV5-4 and TRBJ2-7): ETGVTQSPTHLIKTRGQQVTLRCSSQSGHNTVSWYQQALGQGPQFIFQYYREEENGRGNFPPRFSGLQFPNYSSELNVNALELDDSALYLCASSLAQLGIYEQYFGPGTRLTVT.

This clonotype was counted only a few times. This chain connects TRBV6-2 or TRBV6-3 to TRBJ1-6; no definite D call. V gave up 1 base and J gave up 13 bases, with 14 bases separating them. Germline V CDR1 and CDR2: MNHEY, SVGEGT. The CDR3 runs to 14 residues. CDR3 bases: TGTGCCAGCAGTTACTTGGAGGACGTGGAGCCCCTCCACTTT. This encodes CASSYLEDVEPLHF.

The chain links TRBV28 to TRBJ2-3; D not resolved. Germline loops: CDR1 MDHEN, CDR2 SYDVKM. The CDR3 runs 14 residues. The V and J ends lost 4 bases and 0 bases respectively, with 8 bases between them. The CDR3 nucleotides read TGTGCCAGCAGTTCCCCAGGAAGCACAGATACGCAGTATTTT. Its translation is CASSSPGSTDTQYF.

This clonotype was counted only a few times. The chain is built from TRBV14 and TRBJ2-5; 9 bases fit TRBD2. From germline, CDR1 is SGHDN and CDR2 FVKESK. This CDR3 contains 16 residues. Germline trimming cut 5 bases from V and 0 bases from J; bases unmatched to any gene: 7. CDR3: CASSSGLAPYQETQYF. DNA for the CDR3: TGTGCCAGCAGCTCCGGACTAGCGCCTTACCAAGAGACCCAGTACTTC.

This clonotype has only a few counts. The chain recombines TRBV19 with TRBJ1-3; D may be TRBD1 (6 bases). The germline V gene encodes CDR1 LNHDA and CDR2 SQIVND (reference sequence). There are 16 residues in the CDR3. The V end was cut by 5 bases, the J end by 2 bases, with 16 bases between. CDR3 DNA sequence: TGTGCCAGTAGTGAACCGGGACACGGCCCTGGAAACACCATATATTTT. This codes for CASSEPGHGPGNTIYF.

This chain joins TRBV30 and TRBJ2-7; 7 bases agree with TRBD2. This CDR3 is built from 13 residues. Germline V gene lookup returns CDR1 GTSNPN and CDR2 SVGIG (reference sequence). J was trimmed by 11 bases and V by 2 bases; bases with no gene match: 12. CDR3 nucleotide sequence: TGTGCCTGGAGTTCGCTAAGCGGGACGGAAGAGTACTTC. Translated: CAWSSLSGTEEYF.

This chain uses TRBV12-3 or TRBV12-4 with TRBJ2-2; D is unresolved. The V end lost 7 bases, the J end lost 3 bases, and 6 bases lay between the germline ends. This CDR3 has 12 amino acids. Here the CDR3 reads CASTPYTGELFF. The CDR3 nucleotides read TGTGCCAGCACGCCCTACACCGGGGAGCTGTTTTTT.

At least ten counts were recorded for this clonotype. V is TRBV7-8 and J is TRBJ2-7; 10 bases match TRBD2. The J segment lost 5 bases and the V segment lost 5 bases, leaving 6 bases of the junction unmatched. This CDR3 region has 14 residues. CDR1 SGHVS and CDR2 FQNEAQ come from the germline V gene. This CDR3 is CASSGGTSANEQYF. The CDR3 coding sequence is TGTGCCAGCAGCGGTGGGACTAGCGCAAACGAGCAGTACTTC.

This clonotype was seen many times. The chain recombines TRBV12-3 or TRBV12-4 with TRBJ2-7; a possible D gene is TRBD1 (5 bases). V lost 6 bases and J 6 bases, leaving 18 bases between the germline ends. CDR3 length equals 14 residues. The CDR3: CASSFLWQGTEQYF. The DNA of the CDR3 is TGTGCCAGCAGCTTCCTCTGGCAGGGAACCGAGCAGTACTTC.

The genes are TRBV4-3 and TRBJ2-5, with 8 nucleotides matching TRBD1. The CDR3 has 16 amino acids. The V gene's germline CDR1 is LGHNA and CDR2 YSLEER. J lost 1 base, V lost 0 bases, and 4 bases had no gene match. The CDR3: CASSQDTTGGQETQYF. CDR3 nucleotide sequence: TGCGCCAGCAGCCAAGATACTACAGGGGGCCAAGAGACCCAGTACTTC.

This clonotype was detected many times. The chain carries TRBV5-1 and TRBJ2-7; 11 bases are a match to TRBD2. The V and J ends lost 5 bases and 7 bases, in that order; junction bases with no gene match: 11. The CDR3 has 15 residues. Germline assignment: CDR1 SGHRS and CDR2 YFSETQ. DNA of the CDR3: TGCGCCAGCAGTCTAGCGGGAGGTATCCCTAGGGAGCAGTACTTC. It is translated as CASSLAGGIPREQYF. Using reference TRBV5-1 and TRBJ2-7 for the parts outside the CDR3, the full variable domain is KAGVTQTPRYLIKTRGQQVTLSCSPISGHRSVSWYQQTPGQGLQFLFEYFSETQRNKGNFPGRFSGRQFSNSRSEMNVSTLELGDSALYLCASSLAGGIPREQYFGPGTRLTVT.